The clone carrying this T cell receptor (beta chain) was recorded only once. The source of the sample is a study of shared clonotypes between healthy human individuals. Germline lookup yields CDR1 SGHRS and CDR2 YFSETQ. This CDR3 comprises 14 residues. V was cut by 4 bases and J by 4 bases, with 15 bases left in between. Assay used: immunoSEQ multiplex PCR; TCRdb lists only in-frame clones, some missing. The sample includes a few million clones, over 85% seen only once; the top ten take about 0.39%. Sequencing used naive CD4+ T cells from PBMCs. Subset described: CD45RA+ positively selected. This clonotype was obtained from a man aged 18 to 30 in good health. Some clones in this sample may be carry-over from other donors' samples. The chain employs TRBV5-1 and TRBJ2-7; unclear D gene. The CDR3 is CASSPPQPRYEQYF. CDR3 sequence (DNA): TGCGCCAGCAGCCCGCCACAGCCAAGGTACGAGCAGTACTTC.